This is a list of T cell receptor beta chains from one sample in a study of blood T cell repertoires in COVID-19. Sequencing was performed with immunoSEQ multiplex PCR; in TCRdb, only in-frame clones are kept and a portion is missing. The sample shows 20,000 or so clones, approximately 88% of them seen only once. Sequencing was performed on PBMCs or T cells enriched from blood (not recorded which). Source of these receptors: a woman younger than 45 who had recovered from COVID-19. CDR3s include the opening cysteine and the closing phenylalanine or tryptophan. The D gene is left open where the match is weak. The listing skips clone size in some rows; elsewhere it reads once, few, many or a size class.

j_call: TRBJ1-4; clone_size: .; d_call: TRBD1; v_call: TRBV30; cdr3_aa: CAWSQGASVGSEKLFF; cdr3_nt: TGTGCCTGGAGCCAGGGGGCGTCGGTCGGTAGTGAAAAACTGTTTTTT
j_call: TRBJ1-2; clone_size: .; d_call: TRBD1; v_call: TRBV6-2/TRBV6-3; cdr3_aa: CASSDPGTERTGYTF; cdr3_nt: TGTGCCAGCAGTGACCCCGGGACAGAAAGAACTGGCTACACCTTC
j_call: TRBJ2-7; clone_size: few; d_call: .; v_call: TRBV19; cdr3_aa: CASSIQGGSYEQYF; cdr3_nt: TGTGCCAGTAGTATCCAGGGGGGCTCCTACGAGCAGTACTTC
j_call: TRBJ2-3; clone_size: .; d_call: TRBD2; v_call: TRBV7-2; cdr3_aa: CASRRTGGGAADTQYF; cdr3_nt: TGTGCCAGCAGGCGTACTGGCGGGGGGGCGGCAGATACGCAGTATTTT
j_call: TRBJ1-1; clone_size: .; d_call: TRBD1; v_call: TRBV7-9; cdr3_aa: CASCGQANTEAFF; cdr3_nt: TGTGCCAGCTGTGGACAGGCCAACACTGAAGCTTTCTTT
j_call: TRBJ2-1; clone_size: few; d_call: .; v_call: TRBV3-1/TRBV3-2; cdr3_aa: CASSEPFVGGRGGDNEQFF; cdr3_nt: TGTGCCAGCAGCGAACCCTTCGTCGGGGGGCGGGGAGGGGACAATGAGCAGTTCTTC
j_call: TRBJ2-7; clone_size: .; d_call: .; v_call: TRBV21-1; cdr3_aa: CASSKVSRLPKSYEQYF; cdr3_nt: TGTGCCAGCAGCAAAGTTTCCAGGCTACCGAAATCCTACGAGCAGTACTTC
j_call: TRBJ1-1; clone_size: .; d_call: .; v_call: TRBV2; cdr3_aa: CASQFNTEAFF; cdr3_nt: TGTGCCAGCCAATTTAACACTGAAGCTTTCTTT
j_call: TRBJ1-2; clone_size: .; d_call: TRBD1; v_call: TRBV6-5; cdr3_aa: CASSTGERGYTF; cdr3_nt: TGTGCCAGCAGCACAGGGGAAAGGGGCTACACCTTC
j_call: TRBJ1-1; clone_size: .; d_call: TRBD1; v_call: TRBV10-1; cdr3_aa: CASSESTGNYEAFF; cdr3_nt: TGCGCCAGCAGTGAGTCGACAGGGAATTACGAAGCTTTCTTT
j_call: TRBJ2-5; clone_size: .; d_call: .; v_call: TRBV19; cdr3_aa: CASKTGYQETQYF; cdr3_nt: TGTGCCAGCAAAACAGGATACCAAGAGACCCAGTACTTC
j_call: TRBJ1-2; clone_size: .; d_call: TRBD1; v_call: TRBV19; cdr3_aa: CASSGTGGTYGYTF; cdr3_nt: TGTGCCAGTTCCGGGACAGGGGGCACGTATGGCTACACCTTC
j_call: TRBJ1-5; clone_size: .; d_call: TRBD1; v_call: TRBV7-6; cdr3_aa: CASSATGEGQPQHF; cdr3_nt: TGTGCCAGCAGCGCGACAGGGGAGGGACAGCCCCAGCATTTT
j_call: TRBJ2-3; clone_size: .; d_call: .; v_call: TRBV5-4; cdr3_aa: CASSLVGGDTQYF; cdr3_nt: TGTGCCAGCAGCTTGGTCGGCGGAGATACGCAGTATTTT
j_call: TRBJ2-7; clone_size: .; d_call: .; v_call: TRBV6-5; cdr3_aa: CASTGELSSYEQYF; cdr3_nt: TGTGCCAGCACCGGAGAGTTAAGCTCCTACGAGCAGTACTTC
j_call: TRBJ2-3; clone_size: .; d_call: .; v_call: TRBV6-4; cdr3_aa: CASSDSGGGQDTQYF; cdr3_nt: TGTGCCAGCAGTGACTCGGGGGGGGGCCAAGATACGCAGTATTTT
j_call: TRBJ1-1; clone_size: .; d_call: .; v_call: TRBV3-1/TRBV3-2; cdr3_aa: CASSLQGVNTEAFF; cdr3_nt: TGTGCCAGCAGCCTACAGGGCGTGAACACTGAAGCTTTCTTT
j_call: TRBJ1-2; clone_size: .; d_call: TRBD1; v_call: TRBV5-6; cdr3_aa: CASSSQGQNYGYTF; cdr3_nt: TGTGCCAGCAGCTCACAGGGGCAAAACTATGGCTACACCTTC
j_call: TRBJ1-2; clone_size: .; d_call: TRBD1; v_call: TRBV28; cdr3_aa: CASASRAGGSYGYTF; cdr3_nt: TGTGCCAGCGCCTCCAGGGCAGGGGGTTCGTACGGCTACACCTTC
j_call: TRBJ1-2; clone_size: .; d_call: TRBD1; v_call: TRBV30; cdr3_aa: CAWSWTGGNYGYTF; cdr3_nt: TGTGCCTGGAGCTGGACAGGGGGCAACTATGGCTACACCTTC
j_call: TRBJ2-3; clone_size: .; d_call: .; v_call: TRBV30; cdr3_aa: CAWSGRPGDTQYF; cdr3_nt: TGTGCCTGGAGTGGTAGGCCGGGAGATACGCAGTATTTT
j_call: TRBJ2-7; clone_size: .; d_call: .; v_call: TRBV4-3; cdr3_aa: CASSQEGGDEQYF; cdr3_nt: TGCGCCAGCAGCCAAGAAGGGGGGGACGAGCAGTACTTC
j_call: TRBJ2-2; clone_size: once; d_call: .; v_call: TRBV30; cdr3_aa: CAWSRGQGQNTGELFF; cdr3_nt: TGTGCCTGGAGTCGGGGCCAGGGGCAGAACACCGGGGAGCTGTTTTTT
j_call: TRBJ2-5; clone_size: .; d_call: .; v_call: TRBV3-1/TRBV3-2; cdr3_aa: CASSQDRIDSLQETQYF; cdr3_nt: TGTGCCAGCAGCCAAGATAGAATAGACAGCCTCCAAGAGACCCAGTACTTC
j_call: TRBJ2-3; clone_size: .; d_call: .; v_call: TRBV21-1; cdr3_aa: CASSCRDRVPTDTQYF; cdr3_nt: TGTGCCAGCAGCTGCCGGGACAGGGTTCCGACAGATACGCAGTATTTT
j_call: TRBJ1-2; clone_size: once; d_call: TRBD1; v_call: TRBV12-5; cdr3_aa: CASGPILDRNYGYTF; cdr3_nt: TGTGCTAGTGGTCCCATCCTGGACAGGAACTATGGCTACACCTTC
j_call: TRBJ2-7; clone_size: .; d_call: TRBD1; v_call: TRBV19; cdr3_aa: CASSVPGQGVYEQYF; cdr3_nt: TGTGCCAGTAGTGTCCCGGGACAGGGGGTCTACGAGCAGTACTTC
j_call: TRBJ2-4; clone_size: .; d_call: .; v_call: TRBV7-2; cdr3_aa: CASSVGDTVQFDIQYF; cdr3_nt: TGTGCCAGCAGCGTTGGGGACACCGTACAATTTGACATTCAGTACTTC
j_call: TRBJ2-3; clone_size: .; d_call: TRBD1; v_call: TRBV5-6; cdr3_aa: CASSLRGTGLTDTQYF; cdr3_nt: TGTGCCAGCAGCTTGAGGGGGACAGGCCTCACAGATACGCAGTATTTT
j_call: TRBJ2-1; clone_size: .; d_call: TRBD2; v_call: TRBV27; cdr3_aa: CASSSRTSGGPYNEQFF; cdr3_nt: TGTGCCAGCAGTTCCCGGACTAGCGGGGGGCCATACAATGAGCAGTTCTTC
j_call: TRBJ1-5; clone_size: few; d_call: .; v_call: TRBV30; cdr3_aa: CAWSRGGSDQPQHF; cdr3_nt: TGTGCCTGGAGTAGGGGGGGATCGGATCAGCCCCAGCATTTT
j_call: TRBJ1-1; clone_size: .; d_call: TRBD1; v_call: TRBV11-1; cdr3_aa: CASSRPTGLVTEAFF; cdr3_nt: TGTGCCAGCAGCCGACCGACAGGGCTGGTCACTGAAGCTTTCTTT
j_call: TRBJ2-3; clone_size: once; d_call: TRBD1; v_call: TRBV6-4; cdr3_aa: CASSDSQGADTQYF; cdr3_nt: TGTGCCAGCAGTGACAGTCAGGGGGCAGATACGCAGTATTTT
j_call: TRBJ2-7; clone_size: once; d_call: TRBD1; v_call: TRBV2; cdr3_aa: CASSEEGGTYEQYF; cdr3_nt: TGTGCCAGCAGTGAAGAAGGGGGCACCTACGAGCAGTACTTC
j_call: TRBJ1-1; clone_size: .; d_call: .; v_call: TRBV24-1; cdr3_aa: CATSSGVSTEAFF; cdr3_nt: TGTGCCACCAGCTCAGGGGTGAGCACTGAAGCTTTCTTT
j_call: TRBJ1-3; clone_size: .; d_call: .; v_call: TRBV10-3; cdr3_aa: CAISEKGDSGNTIYF; cdr3_nt: TGTGCCATCAGTGAGAAGGGGGACTCTGGAAACACCATATATTTT
j_call: TRBJ1-4; clone_size: .; d_call: TRBD1; v_call: TRBV2; cdr3_aa: CASSVGGTTGRMFF; cdr3_nt: TGTGCCAGCAGTGTCGGTGGTACGACAGGGAGGATGTTTTTT
j_call: TRBJ2-5; clone_size: .; d_call: TRBD1; v_call: TRBV9; cdr3_aa: CASSETGWETQYF; cdr3_nt: TGTGCCAGCAGCGAGACAGGGTGGGAGACCCAGTACTTC
j_call: TRBJ1-1; clone_size: .; d_call: .; v_call: TRBV27; cdr3_aa: CASSYQVATEAFF; cdr3_nt: TGTGCCAGCTCATATCAGGTGGCCACTGAAGCTTTCTTT
j_call: TRBJ1-1; clone_size: .; d_call: TRBD1; v_call: TRBV6-5; cdr3_aa: CASSYSDRGNTEAFF; cdr3_nt: TGTGCCAGCAGTTACTCAGACAGGGGGAACACTGAAGCTTTCTTT
j_call: TRBJ2-5; clone_size: .; d_call: .; v_call: TRBV7-2; cdr3_aa: CASSLGVYQGTQETQYF; cdr3_nt: TGTGCCAGCAGCTTAGGAGTGTACCAGGGAACACAAGAGACCCAGTACTTC
j_call: TRBJ2-2; clone_size: .; d_call: .; v_call: TRBV27; cdr3_aa: CASSFASVDTGELFF; cdr3_nt: TGTGCCAGCAGTTTTGCATCGGTGGACACCGGGGAGCTGTTTTTT
j_call: TRBJ2-7; clone_size: .; d_call: TRBD1; v_call: TRBV6-5; cdr3_aa: CASSYAGTGNEQYF; cdr3_nt: TGTGCCAGCAGTTACGCCGGGACAGGGAACGAGCAGTACTTC
j_call: TRBJ1-5; clone_size: .; d_call: TRBD1; v_call: TRBV5-8; cdr3_aa: CASIKQGYSNQPQHF; cdr3_nt: TGTGCCAGCATCAAACAGGGGTATAGCAATCAGCCCCAGCATTTT
j_call: TRBJ1-4; clone_size: .; d_call: TRBD1; v_call: TRBV15; cdr3_aa: CATSRDPGRGNEKLFF; cdr3_nt: TGTGCCACCAGCAGAGATCCGGGCAGGGGGAACGAAAAACTGTTTTTT
j_call: TRBJ2-5; clone_size: .; d_call: .; v_call: TRBV11-2; cdr3_aa: CASSFQGGQETQYF; cdr3_nt: TGTGCCAGCAGCTTCCAGGGGGGACAAGAGACCCAGTACTTC
j_call: TRBJ1-2; clone_size: .; d_call: .; v_call: TRBV6-5; cdr3_aa: CASSYSEGGEGGYTF; cdr3_nt: TGTGCCAGCAGTTACTCGGAGGGAGGGGAGGGTGGCTACACCTTC
j_call: TRBJ2-7; clone_size: .; d_call: TRBD1; v_call: TRBV7-9; cdr3_aa: CASSRSLGTENSYEQYF; cdr3_nt: TGTGCCAGCAGCCGGTCCCTCGGGACAGAAAACTCCTACGAGCAGTACTTC
j_call: TRBJ1-1; clone_size: .; d_call: .; v_call: TRBV25-1; cdr3_aa: CASSETPTTNTEAFF; cdr3_nt: TGTGCCAGCAGTGAAACCCCGACAACAAACACTGAAGCTTTCTTT
j_call: TRBJ1-3; clone_size: few; d_call: .; v_call: TRBV5-1; cdr3_aa: CASMTGNTIYF; cdr3_nt: TGCGCCAGCATGACTGGGAACACCATATATTTT